Following are 8 T cell receptor beta chains from one sample sequenced in a study of blood T cell repertoires in COVID-19. Here immunoSEQ multiplex PCR was the method, and the copy in TCRdb shows in-frame clones only, minus some. Of approximately 94,000 clones in the sample, roughly 80% are singletons; the top ten hold nearly 25%. The source material was peripheral blood. The receptors derive from a human donor in a cohort sampled during active COVID-19.

A single count supports this clone. The chain couples TRBV24-1 to TRBJ2-3; 12 bases map to TRBD2. Germline V gives CDR1 KGHDR, CDR2 SFDVKD. The CDR3 consists of 16 residues. The J segment lost 6 bases and the V segment lost 2 bases, leaving 5 bases of the junction unmatched. The CDR3 loop is CATSDSLAGGPDTQYF. CDR3 in DNA: TGTGCCACCAGTGATTCGCTAGCGGGGGGGCCGGATACGCAGTATTTT.

This clone turned up a few times. J is TRBJ1-1 and V is TRBV10-3; 8 nucleotides line up with TRBD1. With V trimmed by 6 bases and J by 3 bases, 12 bases remained unmatched. The CDR3 totals 16 residues. CDR1 is ENHRY and CDR2 is SYGVKD in the germline V gene. CDR3 coding DNA: TGTGCCATCAGCTCCGGACAGGGCTTTAAGGACACTGAAGCTTTCTTT. As protein: CAISSGQGFKDTEAFF.

This chain joins TRBV5-5 and TRBJ2-1; 14 bases align to TRBD2. In germline, CDR1 is SGHKS, CDR2 YYEKEE (reference sequence). There are 17 residues in the CDR3. J lost 9 bases, V lost 4 bases, and 12 bases had no gene match. The CDR3 DNA follows: TGTGCCAGCAGCAGTTTGGGGACTAGCGGGAGAACAGGTGAGCAGTTCTTC. It yields the protein CASSSLGTSGRTGEQFF. The complete variable domain, with remaining parts taken from reference TRBV5-5 and TRBJ2-1, reads DAGVTQSPTHLIKTRGQQVTLRCSPISGHKSVSWYQQVLGQGPQFIFQYYEKEERGRGNFPDRFSARQFPNYSSELNVNALLLGDSALYLCASSSLGTSGRTGEQFFGPGTRLTVL.

CDR3 loop: CASSLAGLAGNEQFF. CDR3 in DNA: TGTGCCAGCAGCTTGGCGGGACTAGCGGGGAATGAGCAGTTCTTC. The gene calls are TRBV5-6 and TRBJ2-1, with 13 bases aligning to TRBD2. Germline trimming cut 0 bases from V and 7 bases from J; bases unmatched to any gene: 1. There are 15 residues in the CDR3. Germline CDR1 is SGHDT and CDR2 is YYEEEE.

The J gene is TRBJ2-2, the V gene TRBV2; possible D gene TRBD2, 5 bases. V gave up 5 bases and J gave up 6 bases, with 13 bases separating them. Germline V gives CDR1 SNHLY, CDR2 FYNNEI. This CDR3 contains 14 residues. The CDR3, as DNA: TGTGCCAGCAGTTGGAGGCCCCTGGCCGGGGAGCTGTTTTTT. Protein: CASSWRPLAGELFF.

V is TRBV6-5 and J is TRBJ2-1; 9 bases are a match to TRBD1. V shed 6 bases and J 6 bases; nucleotides not matched to a gene: 6. This CDR3 contains 14 residues. The germline V gene has CDR1 MNHEY and CDR2 SVGAGI. This CDR3 reads CASRRDRAVNEQFF. The CDR3 nucleotides read TGTGCCAGCAGGAGGGACAGGGCGGTCAATGAGCAGTTCTTC.

This sequence joins TRBV19 and TRBJ1-1, with D perhaps matching TRBD1 (5 bases). CDR1 and CDR2 (germline): LNHDA, SQIVND (reference sequence). Trimming left V 4 bases short and J 2 bases short, with 11 bases between. The CDR3 is 14 amino acids. CDR3 sequence reads: CASSNLRENTEAFF. CDR3 nucleotides: TGTGCCAGTAGTAACCTCAGGGAAAACACTGAAGCTTTCTTT.

The genes are TRBV25-1 and TRBJ1-1, with D possibly being TRBD1 (5 bases). This CDR3 region has 15 residues. Germline V lookup: CDR1 MGHDK, CDR2 SYGVNS. V lost 3 bases and J 6 bases, leaving 17 bases between the germline ends. CDR3 bases: TGTGCCAGCAGTGACAGCCTGGGGGGGATAGCTGAAGCTTTCTTT. Translation gives CASSDSLGGIAEAFF.